These 30 T cell receptor beta chains originate from one sample sequenced in a study of blood T cell repertoires in COVID-19 (dated by TCRdb to about 2020). Libraries were prepared through the immunoSEQ multiplex PCR assay. Not all clones reach the TCRdb copy of this immuneACCESS table, which keeps in-frame sequences only. Checked studies attribute under half of the gap to unresolved V genes and leave the rest unexplained. Within this sample are 150,000 or so clones, with over 60% of them counted one time only. Approximately 1.9% of the sample goes to the ten largest clones. The material sequenced was peripheral blood. These receptors all stem from a woman in her 70s with acute or convalescent COVID-19.

This chain joins TRBV5-1 and TRBJ2-3, with TRBD2 matching over 11 bases. CDR1 and CDR2 (germline): SGHRS, YFSETQ. Losses at the gene ends were 0 bases for V and 3 bases for J; bases not matched to a gene: 0. The CDR3 totals 15 residues. In DNA form, the CDR3 reads TGCGCCAGCAGCTTGGCTAGCGGGGGGACAGATACGCAGTATTTT. This translates into CASSLASGGTDTQYF.

In the case of this clone: A junction boundary mismatches the germline segment, possibly from a read error. The V and J genes are TRBV4-1 and TRBJ2-7, with D unresolved. Looked up from germline, CDR1 is MGHRA and CDR2 is YSYEKL. This CDR3 region has 13 residues. The CDR3 loop is CASSPSPRETLSF. The CDR3 DNA sequence: TGCGCCAGCAGCCCCTCGCCGCGAGAGACTCTTTCTTTC.

This clone came up a few times. J is TRBJ2-2 and V is TRBV11-3; D perhaps matches TRBD1 (6 bases). The CDR3 spans 13 residues. The germline V gene has CDR1 SGHNT and CDR2 YENEEA. V was shortened by 5 bases and J by 4 bases, with 8 bases between the two germline ends. The CDR3 bases are TGTGCCAGCAGCATACAGGGCACCGGGGAGCTGTTTTTT. Translating it yields CASSIQGTGELFF.

The chain couples TRBV10-3 to TRBJ2-5; the match to TRBD2 covers 8 bases. CDR1 and CDR2 (germline): ENHRY, SYGVKD. J lost 5 bases, V lost 8 bases, and 13 bases had no gene match. CDR3 size: 15 residues. Written as DNA, the CDR3 is TGTGCCATCTCCCTCACCGGGACTAGGGTGGAGACCCAGTACTTC. This sequence encodes CAISLTGTRVETQYF.

CDR3 sequence reads: CASSSSGQGRGGYTF. For the CDR3, the DNA is TGTGCCAGCAGTTCCAGCGGGCAGGGGAGGGGTGGCTACACCTTC. The chain couples TRBV6-6 to TRBJ1-2; D possibly corresponds to TRBD1 (6 bases). The V and J ends lost 4 bases and 7 bases respectively, with 19 bases between them. CDR1 and CDR2 (germline): MNHNY, SVGAGI (reference sequence). The CDR3 has 15 residues.

The sample holds a few counts of this clone. This rearrangement joins TRBV11-2 to TRBJ2-7; the match to TRBD1 covers 7 bases. The ends lost 1 base at V and 0 bases at J; junction bases unmatched: 3. Germline CDR1 and CDR2: SGHAT and FQNNGV. The CDR3 covers 15 residues. The DNA of the CDR3 is TGTGCCAGCAGCTTAGGGGACAGTCTCTCCTACGAGCAGTACTTC. Translated, it gives CASSLGDSLSYEQYF. Together with reference TRBV11-2 and TRBJ2-7, the CDR3 gives the full variable domain: EAGVAQSPRYKIIEKRQSVAFWCNPISGHATLYWYQQILGQGPKLLIQFQNNGVVDDSQLPKDRFSAERLKGVDSTLKIQPAKLEDSAVYLCASSLGDSLSYEQYFGPGTRLTVT.

V is TRBV6-5 and J is TRBJ1-1; possibly TRBD1 for D (5 bases). Germline lookup yields CDR1 MNHEY and CDR2 SVGAGI. The CDR3 has 14 amino acids. Between the trimmed V and J ends, which lost 6 bases and 1 base, there was a span of 12 bases. The CDR3 region has the DNA TGTGCCAGCAGCTTCGTACAGGCGAACACTGAAGCTTTCTTT. As protein: CASSFVQANTEAFF.

V is TRBV28 and J is TRBJ2-7; 10 bases match TRBD2. Germline V gene sequence: CDR1 MDHEN, CDR2 SYDVKM. CDR3 length equals 16 residues. J was trimmed by 2 bases and V by 5 bases; bases with no gene match: 9. This chain's CDR3 is CASSTLAGVGAYEQYF. The CDR3 nucleotides read TGTGCCAGCAGTACCCTAGCGGGAGTGGGGGCCTACGAGCAGTACTTC.

The chain has TRBV10-3 and TRBJ1-2, with a tentative D call TRBD1 (6 bases). Trimming pared 6 bases from V and 4 bases from J, leaving 9 bases between. The CDR3 has 12 amino acids. Germline V gene data show CDR1 as ENHRY and CDR2 as SYGVKD. The CDR3 nucleotides are TGTGCCATCAGCTTGGACAGCTATGGCTACACCTTC. Its translation: CAISLDSYGYTF.

The chain links TRBV10-1 to TRBJ1-1; maybe TRBD1 (5 bases). Germline loops: CDR1 WNHNN, CDR2 SYGVQD (reference sequence). The V and J ends lost 6 bases and 7 bases respectively, with 18 bases between them. The CDR3 length is 14 residues. The CDR3 loop reads CASSGLGRSGEAFF. For the CDR3, the DNA is TGCGCCAGCAGCGGCTTGGGGCGTTCGGGTGAAGCTTTCTTT.

The V and J genes are TRBV7-2 and TRBJ2-3; no reliable D call. This CDR3 spans 14 amino acids. Trimming took 2 bases from V and 6 from J, leaving 12 bases between them. Germline CDR1 SGHTA, CDR2 FQGNSA. DNA of the CDR3: TGTGCCAGCAGCTTAACAACCCCAAAGGATACGCAGTATTTT. Translated: CASSLTTPKDTQYF.

V and J are TRBV6-5 and TRBJ1-2, with TRBD1 matching over 12 bases. The V segment lost 4 bases and the J segment 7 bases; nucleotides outside the gene matches: 7. CDR1 is MNHEY, CDR2 SVGAGI, per germline. The CDR3 spans 15 residues. In nucleotides, the CDR3 is TGTGCCAGCAGTTCAACGGGACAGGGGGCCAGTGGCTACACCTTC. Translating gives CASSSTGQGASGYTF.

This chain joins TRBV7-2 and TRBJ1-5; a weak D match, TRBD1 (5 bases). The CDR3 has 16 amino acids. Trimming pared 0 bases from V and 4 bases from J, leaving 13 bases between. Germline V lookup: CDR1 SGHTA, CDR2 FQGNSA. CDR3 in DNA: TGTGCCAGCAGCTTAGCGTCCGGGGGACTGAATCAGCCCCAGCATTTT. Residues: CASSLASGGLNQPQHF. The complete variable domain, with remaining parts taken from reference TRBV7-2 and TRBJ1-5, reads GAGVSQSPSNKVTEKGKDVELRCDPISGHTALYWYRQSLGQGLEFLIYFQGNSAPDKSGLPSDRFSAERTGGSVSTLTIQRTQQEDSAVYLCASSLASGGLNQPQHFGDGTRLSIL.

The rearrangement joins TRBV29-1 to TRBJ2-2; no definite D call. Germline V gene lookup returns CDR1 SQVTM and CDR2 ANQGSEA. V was shortened by 5 bases and J by 6 bases, with 16 bases between the two germline ends. This CDR3 is 14 amino acids long. The CDR3 reads CSVLLGPLPGELFF. CDR3 DNA sequence: TGCAGCGTTCTTCTGGGCCCTTTGCCCGGGGAGCTGTTTTTT.

CDR3 sequence: CASAAGINYGYTF. The DNA of the CDR3 is TGTGCCAGCGCGGCTGGCATCAACTATGGCTACACCTTC. The gene calls are TRBV6-5 and TRBJ1-2; D unresolved. Looked up from germline, CDR1 is MNHEY and CDR2 is SVGAGI. V lost 8 bases and J 2 bases, leaving 12 bases between the germline ends. The CDR3 runs to 13 residues.

The genes are TRBV4-1 and TRBJ1-4; D gene ambiguous. Trimming removed 4 bases from V and 8 bases from J, with 14 bases in between. This CDR3 spans 14 amino acids. Germline assignment: CDR1 MGHRA and CDR2 YSYEKL. CDR3 residues: CASSPTRAREKLFF. The CDR3 nucleotides are TGCGCCAGCAGCCCCACGCGGGCTAGGGAAAAACTGTTTTTT.

The CDR3 loop is CASSPAGGTYNEQFF. DNA of the CDR3: TGCGCCAGCAGCCCAGCGGGAGGAACATACAATGAGCAGTTCTTC. The rearrangement joins TRBV5-1 to TRBJ2-1; 9 positions agree with TRBD2. The CDR3 is 15 amino acids. The trim removed 4 bases at V and 4 bases at J, leaving 6 bases unmatched. CDR1 SGHRS and CDR2 YFSETQ come from the germline V gene.

The V call is TRBV6-5, the J call TRBJ1-4; tentative D call: TRBD1 (5 bases). Germline V gene data show CDR1 as MNHEY and CDR2 as SVGAGI. This CDR3 spans 14 amino acids. The V and J ends lost 0 bases and 8 bases respectively, with 10 bases between them. DNA for the CDR3: TGTGCCAGCAGTTACTCGGGGCTTGGCGAAAAACTGTTTTTT. Translated: CASSYSGLGEKLFF.

The chain joins TRBV19 to TRBJ1-5; 10 positions match TRBD1. The length of the CDR3 is 16 residues. Looked up from germline, CDR1 is LNHDA and CDR2 is SQIVND (reference sequence). V dropped 2 bases and J dropped 1; count of bases not matched to a gene: 2. The CDR3 nucleotides read TGTGCCAGTAGTATAAAGGACAGGGGGAGCAATCAGCCCCAGCATTTT. Translation gives CASSIKDRGSNQPQHF.

This chain links TRBV10-2 with TRBJ2-5, with TRBD2 identical over 7 bases. The CDR3 sequence is 14 residues long. Per germline, CDR1 WSHSY and CDR2 SAAADI. J was trimmed by 5 bases and V by 0 bases; bases with no gene match: 3. This chain's CDR3 is CASSESGTKETQYF. CDR3 coding DNA: TGCGCCAGCAGTGAGTCGGGGACTAAGGAGACCCAGTACTTC.

The V and J genes are TRBV7-2 and TRBJ1-2; 8 nucleotides line up with TRBD1. Germline-derived CDR1 and CDR2 are SGHTA and FQGNSA. V gave up 2 bases and J gave up 5 bases; unmatched junction bases: 10. This CDR3 is 16 amino acids long. The CDR3 spells CASSLTSRGRFYGYTF. CDR3 coding DNA: TGTGCCAGCAGCTTAACGAGCAGGGGGCGATTTTATGGCTACACCTTC.

The V and J genes are TRBV10-3 and TRBJ2-7, with TRBD2 identical over 7 bases. This CDR3 has 14 residues. From germline, CDR1 is ENHRY and CDR2 SYGVKD. Trimming removed 7 bases from V and 2 bases from J; junction bases left unmatched: 8. The CDR3 DNA follows: TGTGCCATCAAGAGGTCGCGGGAGACCTACGAGCAGTACTTC. It specifies CAIKRSRETYEQYF.

This clone is medium-sized within its sample. The gene calls are TRBV5-5 and TRBJ2-6, with 7 positions matching TRBD1. This CDR3 has 18 residues. Trimming cost V 4 bases and J 0 bases; bases outside gene matches: 10. Germline V gene data show CDR1 as SGHKS and CDR2 as YYEKEE (reference sequence). The CDR3, as DNA: TGTGCCAGCAGCCTCGCCACAGGGGACCCCTCTGGGGCCAACGTCCTGACTTTC. This gives the protein CASSLATGDPSGANVLTF.

V usage is TRBV15 and J usage is TRBJ2-5; 7 bases are a match to TRBD1. The V gene's germline CDR1 is LNHNV and CDR2 YYDKDF (reference sequence). CDR3 length equals 12 residues. The V gene end was trimmed by 4 bases and the J gene end by 4 bases; junction bases not matched to a gene: 0. The chain's CDR3 is CATSNRGETQYF. The CDR3 DNA sequence: TGTGCCACCAGCAACAGGGGAGAGACCCAGTACTTC.

The chain combines TRBV23-1 with TRBJ1-1; D remains ambiguous. TRBV23-1 is marked as an open reading frame, function uncertain. This CDR3 spans 12 amino acids. With 0 bases removed from V and 10 bases from J, the gap between germline ends came to 9 bases. The CDR3 spells CASSQSVEGAFF. DNA of the CDR3: TGCGCCAGCAGTCAATCGGTCGAGGGAGCTTTCTTT.

This chain joins TRBV7-6 and TRBJ2-5; 12 bases agree with TRBD1. Germline V CDR1 and CDR2: SGHVS, FNYEAQ. J lost 5 bases, V lost 3 bases, and 4 bases had no gene match. The CDR3 is 15 residues long. For the CDR3, the DNA is TGTGCCAGCAGCTTCGGGACAGGGGGCTATGAGACCCAGTACTTC. Translation: CASSFGTGGYETQYF.

This clone was recorded once. The gene calls are TRBV7-2 and TRBJ2-1, with TRBD2 matching over 10 bases. This CDR3 comprises 14 residues. V lost 5 bases and J lost 5; bases outside the gene matches: 3. Per the germline V gene, CDR1 is SGHTA and CDR2 is FQGNSA. The CDR3 DNA is TGTGCCAGCAGCATTAGCGGGGGGAACAATGAGCAGTTCTTC. It specifies CASSISGGNNEQFF.

This clone turned up a few times. This chain connects TRBV18 to TRBJ2-1, with a possible D match to TRBD2 (5 bases). The CDR3 runs to 15 residues. V was shortened by 2 bases and J by 6 bases, with 14 bases between the two germline ends. Per the germline V gene, CDR1 is KGHSH and CDR2 is LQKENI. CDR3 sequence (DNA): TGTGCCAGCTCACCAGGTGCGGGTCGGCTCAATGAGCAGTTCTTC. It specifies CASSPGAGRLNEQFF.

This chain connects TRBV6-5 to TRBJ2-1, with D unresolved. Germline CDR1 and CDR2: MNHEY and SVGAGI. The CDR3 contains 14 residues. Trimming cost V 0 bases and J 7 bases, with 10 bases left between them. For the CDR3, the DNA is TGTGCCAGCAGTTACTCCTACTCGAAGAATGAGCAGTTCTTC. It codes for CASSYSYSKNEQFF.

The rearrangement joins TRBV6-6 to TRBJ1-6; 7 bases agree with TRBD1. V gave up 4 bases and J gave up 9 bases; unmatched junction bases: 3. The CDR3 is made up of 13 amino acids. Looked up from germline, CDR1 is MNHNY and CDR2 is SVGAGI (reference sequence). CDR3 nucleotides: TGTGCCAGCAGTTCAGGGGGAGGTTCACCCCTCCACTTT. This encodes CASSSGGGSPLHF.